This record looks at one T cell receptor (beta chain) sequence and its context. As yet, its antigen is unknown. The V gene's germline CDR1 is LNHDA and CDR2 SQIVND (reference sequence). CDR3 length: 16 residues. The V and J ends lost 3 bases and 4 bases, in that order; junction bases with no gene match: 5. Both 60 Vbeta primers and 13 Jbeta primers went into the PCR. Only in-frame clones appear in the TCRdb table, and some are missing; sequencing was by immunoSEQ multiplex PCR. This sample carries about 73,000 clones, 65% to 85% of them seen once, and the ten largest clones take roughly an eighth. These data originate in a study of cytomegalovirus exposure and HLA in healthy donors. General study points: TCR association rates varied by HLA locus in a later analysis, with DRB1 highest and HLA-C lowest. A later analysis reportedly found that, within productive TCRs, an Asian-associated ancestry cluster had fewer N-insertions than the mean observed across the roughly 700 donors. The likely origin of a cluster of highly shared sequence variants was a sequencing artifact. Analysis was performed later, and it showed HLA-associated TCR beta chains to be more clonally expanded than equally common others.

The receptor was isolated from an older man in good health and CMV-seronegative. The J gene is TRBJ2-1, the V gene TRBV19; 11 nucleotides line up with TRBD2. What was sequenced was PBMCs. In nucleotides, the CDR3 is TGTGCCAGTAGTATGCCTAGCGGGGGGTATTACAATGAGCAGTTCTTC. It translates to CASSMPSGGYYNEQFF.